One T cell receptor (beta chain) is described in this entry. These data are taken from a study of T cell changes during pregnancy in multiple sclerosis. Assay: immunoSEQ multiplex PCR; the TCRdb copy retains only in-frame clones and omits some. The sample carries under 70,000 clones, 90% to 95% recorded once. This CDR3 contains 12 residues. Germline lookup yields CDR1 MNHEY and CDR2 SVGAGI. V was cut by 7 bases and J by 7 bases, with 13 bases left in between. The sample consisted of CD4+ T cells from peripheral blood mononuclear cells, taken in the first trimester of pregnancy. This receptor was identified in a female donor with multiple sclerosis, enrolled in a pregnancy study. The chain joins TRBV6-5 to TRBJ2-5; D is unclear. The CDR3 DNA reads TGTGCCAGCACTTCCCCGCCAGGGACCCAGTACTTC. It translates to CASTSPPGTQYF.